The present entry profiles one T cell receptor (beta chain) with its context. Its antigen remains unknown. This sample was taken from a study of T-cell memory formation after mild COVID-19. Study background: Across donors, TCR clusters were largely donor specific. The study, taken as a whole, reports: CD4+ contracting clones were found mainly in CM and EM, and CD8+ ones in EMRA.

Researchers used 5'RACE with constant-segment primers to make TCR alpha and TCR beta cDNA libraries that carry sample barcodes and UMIs. TCRdb recomputed calls from the 5' RACE reads with MiXCR, one row per CDR3 protein. The sample carries about 470,000 distinct CDR3 sequences, approximately 23% recorded once. The ends lost 4 bases at V and 8 bases at J; junction bases unmatched: 8. Germline assignment: CDR1 SGHRS and CDR2 YFSETQ. The CDR3 is made up of 13 amino acids. The chain is built from TRBV5-1 and TRBJ1-2; TRBD1 matches at 7 bases. The receptor comes from an adult woman who had mild COVID-19 (a few samples of this study predate the infection). Cell type and time point are not known. What was sequenced was PBMCs or a T cell subset sorted from them (not recorded which). The CDR3 bases are TGCGCCAGCAGCGCCGGGACAGAAGGGGGCTACACCTTC. Encoded protein: CASSAGTEGGYTF.